A single T cell receptor (beta chain) is shown here with its context. The target antigen is unknown. The V end was cut by 4 bases, the J end by 0 bases, with 14 bases between. This CDR3 is 16 amino acids long. CDR1 is MNHEY and CDR2 is SVGAGI in the germline V gene. Here immunoSEQ multiplex PCR was the method, and the copy in TCRdb shows in-frame clones only, minus some. Found here are 15,000 to 20,000 clones, approximately 83% of them singletons; the top ten hold roughly 29%. The data were obtained in a study of OX40 agonist ivuxolimab in advanced cancers. Study information: Administration of intravenous ivuxolimab to patients occurred every 2 weeks at 0.01 to 10 mg/kg.

Study-level findings and limits: CD4+ T cells averaged fewer expanded clones than CD8+ T cells.

The source of this sequence is an adult with an advanced solid tumor such as melanoma, head and neck, liver or kidney cancer. The sample in question was CD4+ or CD8+ T cells sorted from blood, obtained in a trial of the OX40 agonist ivuxolimab. The chain is built from TRBV6-5 and TRBJ2-3, with D maybe TRBD2 (6 bases). CDR3 region: CASSSPGTPSTDTQYF. In nucleotides, the CDR3 is TGTGCCAGCAGTTCGCCCGGGACTCCTAGCACAGATACGCAGTATTTT.